One sample yielded the 19 T cell receptor beta chains listed below, sequenced in a study of cytomegalovirus exposure and HLA in healthy donors listed by TCRdb under 2017. The library was generated by the immunoSEQ multiplex PCR assay. For the multiplex PCR, a mixture combining 60 forward primers for TCR Vbeta segments and 13 reverse primers for TCR Jbeta segments was used. As stored in TCRdb, this immuneACCESS dataset retains in-frame rearrangements with V and J assigned. A fraction of the clones does not appear; measured against another copy, unresolved V genes explain less than half of the discrepancy, and the remainder lacks a known reason. The sample data list around 140,000 clones, and around 78% of these were observed just once. Of the sample, roughly 1.4% falls within the top ten clones. What was sequenced was PBMCs. These receptor sequences come from a man in his forties in good health and CMV-seronegative.

The chain couples TRBV29-1 to TRBJ1-6, with D possibly matching TRBD1 (6 bases). This CDR3 has 14 amino acids. V lost 6 bases to trimming and J lost 8 bases, with 17 bases between them. Per the germline V gene, CDR1 is SQVTM and CDR2 is ANQGSEA. CDR3 in amino acids: CSVRGGRGDSPLHF. As DNA, the CDR3 is TGCAGCGTCCGGGGGGGCAGGGGAGATTCACCCCTCCACTTT.

The chain employs TRBV5-1 and TRBJ2-1, with 10 bases matching TRBD1. The CDR3 length is 15 residues. Germline V gene lookup returns CDR1 SGHRS and CDR2 YFSETQ. After removal of 5 bases from V and 8 bases from J, the junction contained 10 bases not matched to a gene. CDR3 DNA: TGCGCCAGCAGTAAAGGGACAGGGGAGTCGGATGAGCAGTTCTTC. Translated: CASSKGTGESDEQFF.

This clone was seen once. The J gene is TRBJ2-1, the V gene TRBV30, with D maybe TRBD2 (6 bases). The CDR3 has 14 amino acids. V was pared by 6 bases and J by 9 bases, with 21 bases between. In germline, CDR1 is GTSNPN, CDR2 SVGIG (reference sequence). CDR3 nucleotides: TGTGCCTGCGAGGAGGGGCTCCGCGCTGGTGAGCAGTTCTTC. Encoded protein: CACEEGLRAGEQFF. The full variable domain, completed using reference TRBV30 and TRBJ2-1, is SQTIHQWPATLVQPVGSPLSLECTVEGTSNPNLYWYRQAAGRGLQLLFYSVGIGQISSEVPQNLSASRPQDRQFILSSKKLLLSDSGFYLCACEEGLRAGEQFFGPGTRLTVL.

The chain carries TRBV5-1 and TRBJ2-5, with a possible D match to TRBD2 (7 bases). The V end was cut by 3 bases, the J end by 1 base, with 10 bases between. The CDR3 has 14 amino acids. Germline CDR1 and CDR2: SGHRS and YFSETQ. The CDR3 reads CASSWGGSQETQYF. In nucleotides, the CDR3 is TGCGCCAGCAGCTGGGGGGGCAGCCAAGAGACCCAGTACTTC.

This chain links TRBV5-6 with TRBJ2-5; TRBD1 agrees at 9 bases. The CDR3 covers 16 residues. CDR1 and CDR2 (germline): SGHDT, YYEEEE. The V and J ends lost 3 bases and 5 bases, in that order; junction bases with no gene match: 11. The CDR3 bases are TGTGCCAGCAGCTCATACAGGGGGCGTATTATCGAGACCCAGTACTTC. This encodes CASSSYRGRIIETQYF. The complete variable domain, with remaining parts taken from reference TRBV5-6 and TRBJ2-5, reads DAGVTQSPTHLIKTRGQQVTLRCSPKSGHDTVSWYQQALGQGPQFIFQYYEEEERQRGNFPDRFSGHQFPNYSSELNVNALLLGDSALYLCASSSYRGRIIETQYFGPGTRLLVL.

The gene calls are TRBV15 and TRBJ2-3, with TRBD2 matching over 8 bases. Trimming cost V 1 base and J 3 bases; bases outside gene matches: 3. There are 15 residues in the CDR3. Germline values: CDR1 LNHNV, CDR2 YYDKDF (reference sequence). The CDR3 loop is CATSRAGLGTDTQYF. The CDR3 DNA reads as TGTGCCACCAGCAGAGCGGGACTAGGAACAGATACGCAGTATTTT.

V gene TRBV15 combines with J gene TRBJ2-5, with a tentative D call TRBD2 (5 bases). The V end lost 0 bases, the J end lost 5 bases, and 13 bases lay between the germline ends. Germline loops: CDR1 LNHNV, CDR2 YYDKDF (reference sequence). The CDR3 has 15 amino acids. The CDR3 nucleotides read TGTGCCACCAGCAGAGATATCGGGGTAGAGGAGACCCAGTACTTC. Residues: CATSRDIGVEETQYF.

The chain employs TRBV6-5 and TRBJ1-1; 10 bases map to TRBD1. Germline V gene sequence: CDR1 MNHEY, CDR2 SVGAGI. V gave up 2 bases and J gave up 5 bases; unmatched junction bases: 2. CDR3 size: 14 residues. CDR3 nucleotides: TGTGCCAGCAGTTACGACAGGGGGCGGACTGAAGCTTTCTTT. Protein sequence: CASSYDRGRTEAFF.

This clone was recorded once. The CDR3: CASAWSSTPYNEQFF. The CDR3 DNA sequence: TGTGCCAGCGCATGGAGCTCGACCCCCTACAATGAGCAGTTCTTC. The rearrangement links TRBV27 to TRBJ2-1; D not certain. V lost 8 bases and J 2 bases, leaving 16 bases between the germline ends. The CDR3 length is 15 residues. CDR1 and CDR2 from the germline V gene are MNHEY and SMNVEV (reference sequence).

The rearrangement joins TRBV4-3 to TRBJ2-5, with 8 bases lining up with TRBD1. The DNA matches TRBJ2-7 better at its end, which makes the J call doubtful. The germline gives CDR1 LGHNA, CDR2 YSLEER. The CDR3 consists of 16 residues. The CDR3 loop is CASSQDGQGGIHEQYF. CDR3 in DNA: TGCGCCAGCAGCCAAGATGGACAGGGTGGAATACACGAGCAGTACTTC.

This clone occurred a few times. The chain uses TRBV5-6 and TRBJ2-3; D gene ambiguous. Germline V gene sequence: CDR1 SGHDT, CDR2 YYEEEE. The CDR3 has 11 amino acids. The V end was cut by 4 bases, the J end by 5 bases, with 5 bases between. CDR3 loop: CASSGLDTQYF. The DNA for the CDR3 is TGTGCCAGCAGCGGGCTAGATACGCAGTATTTT.

The CDR3 coding sequence is TGCAGCGCCTCGGACAGGGGATTAACTGAAGCTTTCTTT. This sequence encodes CSASDRGLTEAFF. The chain has TRBV29-1 and TRBJ1-1; 9 bases map to TRBD1. Germline V lookup: CDR1 SQVTM, CDR2 ANQGSEA. The CDR3 extends over 13 amino acids. The V and J ends lost 7 bases and 5 bases, in that order; junction bases with no gene match: 8.

The chain links TRBV28 to TRBJ2-7, with 7 bases matching TRBD1. After removal of 1 base from V and 0 bases from J, the junction contained 3 bases not matched to a gene. Germline loops: CDR1 MDHEN, CDR2 SYDVKM. This CDR3 contains 15 residues. The CDR3 nucleotides are TGTGCCAGCAGTTTATTGGACAGGAGCTCCTACGAGCAGTACTTC. Translating it yields CASSLLDRSSYEQYF.

The chain employs TRBV5-1 and TRBJ2-1, with D hard to call. Germline V gene lookup returns CDR1 SGHRS and CDR2 YFSETQ. The CDR3 spans 13 residues. With 1 base removed from V and 5 bases from J, the gap between germline ends came to 7 bases. The chain's CDR3 is CASSLWLDNEQFF. DNA of the CDR3: TGCGCCAGCAGCTTGTGGTTAGACAATGAGCAGTTCTTC.

This chain joins TRBV7-6 and TRBJ2-7, with 8 positions matching TRBD2. The CDR3 runs to 15 residues. The V segment lost 3 bases and the J segment 0 bases; nucleotides outside the gene matches: 4. Germline CDR1 and CDR2: SGHVS and FNYEAQ. CDR3 DNA: TGTGCCAGCAGCTTGAGAAGCGGGAGCTCCTACGAGCAGTACTTC. Amino acid sequence: CASSLRSGSSYEQYF.

This clone appeared a few times. This chain connects TRBV28 to TRBJ2-5, with 11 bases matching TRBD2. Trimming at V came to 6 bases and at J to 5 bases, leaving 5 bases not matched to a gene. The CDR3 spans 14 residues. The germline CDR1 and CDR2 sequences are MDHEN and SYDVKM. The CDR3 nucleotides read TGTGCCAGCAGCTTAGCGGGGGGGCAGGAGACCCAGTACTTC. Translating it yields CASSLAGGQETQYF. The full variable domain, with the rest looked up from reference TRBV28 and TRBJ2-5, is DVKVTQSSRYLVKRTGEKVFLECVQDMDHENMFWYRQDPGLGLRLIYFSYDVKMKEKGDIPEGYSVSREKKERFSLILESASTNQTSMYLCASSLAGGQETQYFGPGTRLLVL.

The J gene is TRBJ2-1, the V gene TRBV2; weak D call: TRBD2 (6 bases). In germline, CDR1 is SNHLY, CDR2 FYNNEI. Trimming shortened V by 9 bases and J by 2 bases, and 23 bases separated the two germline ends. CDR3 length equals 17 residues. The CDR3 DNA is TGTGCCAGAACTGCTAACACAACTAGCCACACCTACAATGAGCAGTTCTTC. The encoded protein is CARTANTTSHTYNEQFF.

This clone was recorded a few times. CDR3 in amino acids: CASSVSQGRTYEQYF. The CDR3 DNA reads as TGTGCCAGCAGCGTATCGCAGGGGCGGACCTACGAGCAGTACTTC. This chain joins TRBV9 and TRBJ2-7; TRBD1 might be the D (6 bases). Germline CDR1 and CDR2: SGDLS and YYNGEE. With 1 base removed from V and 2 bases from J, the gap between germline ends came to 13 bases. This CDR3 has 15 amino acids.

This sequence joins TRBV9 and TRBJ2-1; D is undetermined. Trimming took off 4 bases at V and 5 bases at J, with 10 bases between the two ends. The CDR3 spans 13 residues. Per germline, CDR1 SGDLS and CDR2 YYNGEE. In DNA, the CDR3 is TGTGCCAGCAGCCCCCCGCCGGACAATGAGCAGTTCTTC. It yields the protein CASSPPPDNEQFF.